Presented here are 22 T cell receptor beta chains from one specimen sequenced in a study of technical replicates of blood from a handful of donors. Sequencing used immunoSEQ multiplex PCR; TCRdb keeps in-frame clones, though not all of them. Of about 90,000 clones in the sample, around 90% were seen once. The sample consisted of T cells isolated from PBMCs. The source is a human donor in good health.

The CDR3 sequence is CASSVETTEAFF. CDR3 nucleotides: TGTGCCAGCAGTGTAGAAACCACTGAAGCTTTCTTT. The chain recombines TRBV2 with TRBJ1-1; D is undetermined. The length of the CDR3 is 12 residues. Germline V lookup: CDR1 SNHLY, CDR2 FYNNEI. Trimming pared 4 bases from V and 4 bases from J, leaving 7 bases between.

This chain connects TRBV19 to TRBJ1-1; D is unresolved. V was shortened by 10 bases and J by 2 bases, with 17 bases between the two germline ends. Germline CDR1 and CDR2: LNHDA and SQIVND (reference sequence). The CDR3 extends over 14 amino acids. CDR3 nucleotide sequence: TGTGCCACCCTCGGTGGGCGGGTTAACACTGAAGCTTTCTTT. This encodes CATLGGRVNTEAFF.

This clone was picked up a small number of times. The rearrangement links TRBV7-9 to TRBJ2-7; TRBD1 aligns across 7 bases. The V and J ends lost 5 bases and 5 bases, in that order; junction bases with no gene match: 9. The CDR3 runs 14 residues. Germline V gives CDR1 SEHNR, CDR2 FQNEAQ (reference sequence). Here the CDR3 reads CASSPTGVGDEQYF. The CDR3 coding sequence is TGTGCCAGCAGCCCTACAGGGGTCGGGGACGAGCAGTACTTC.

This clone appeared a single time. The V call is TRBV6-5, the J call TRBJ2-7, with a possible D match to TRBD2 (6 bases). Germline loops: CDR1 MNHEY, CDR2 SVGAGI. The CDR3 loop spans 14 amino acids. V lost 6 bases and J lost 5, with 17 bases in between. The CDR3, as DNA: TGTGCCAGCAGCAGAACCGGGACTCCGGACGAGCAGTACTTC. Protein sequence: CASSRTGTPDEQYF.

This clone has only one observation. The genes are TRBV6-6 and TRBJ2-5; perhaps TRBD1 as D (6 bases). The CDR3 sequence is 16 residues long. V was clipped by 7 bases and J by 6 bases, with 24 bases between them. Germline values: CDR1 MNHNY, CDR2 SVGAGI (reference sequence). The CDR3 region is CASTPLLGRGRQTQYF. For the CDR3, the DNA is TGTGCCAGCACCCCCCTCCTAGGCAGGGGAAGACAGACCCAGTACTTC.

The chain links TRBV5-6 to TRBJ2-3; D unclear. CDR1 SGHDT and CDR2 YYEEEE come from the germline V gene. The V end was cut by 4 bases, the J end by 2 bases, with 20 bases between. This CDR3 contains 17 residues. The CDR3 region is CASSPTVGGTFTDTQYF. CDR3 coding DNA: TGTGCCAGCAGCCCGACGGTAGGCGGAACCTTCACAGATACGCAGTATTTT.

The CDR3 coding sequence is TGTGCCAGCAGCTTAGAGAAGACAGGGGGCTCCTACGAGCAGTACTTC. Translating gives CASSLEKTGGSYEQYF. This chain uses TRBV11-3 with TRBJ2-7, with 9 positions matching TRBD1. Losses at the gene ends were 0 bases for V and 0 bases for J; bases not matched to a gene: 3. This CDR3 spans 16 amino acids. Germline lookup yields CDR1 SGHNT and CDR2 YENEEA. The variable domain in full, completed from reference TRBV11-3 and TRBJ2-7, reads EAGVVQSPRYKIIEKKQPVAFWCNPISGHNTLYWYLQNLGQGPELLIRYENEEAVDDSQLPKDRFSAERLKGVDSTLKIQPAELGDSAVYLCASSLEKTGGSYEQYFGPGTRLTVT.

This rearrangement joins TRBV2 to TRBJ2-3, with D possibly being TRBD2 (6 bases). The CDR3 consists of 11 residues. The V gene's germline CDR1 is SNHLY and CDR2 FYNNEI. V shed 6 bases and J shed 8 bases, with 9 bases lying between them. In nucleotides, the CDR3 is TGTGCCAGCAGCAACGGGGGTACGCAGTATTTT. It specifies CASSNGGTQYF.

The chain is built from TRBV2 and TRBJ2-6; D may be TRBD2 (6 bases). The CDR3 sequence is 15 residues long. From germline, CDR1 is SNHLY and CDR2 FYNNEI. V gave up 6 bases and J gave up 2 bases, with 11 bases separating them. The CDR3 sequence: CASSPGTAGANVLTF. CDR3 in DNA: TGTGCCAGCAGCCCCGGGACTGCTGGGGCCAACGTCCTGACTTTC.

This chain joins TRBV7-6 and TRBJ2-1; 8 bases map to TRBD2. Germline trimming cut 4 bases from V and 5 bases from J; bases unmatched to any gene: 7. This CDR3 spans 15 amino acids. CDR1 and CDR2 (germline): SGHVS, FNYEAQ. Here the CDR3 reads CASSSRGAVDNEQFF. The CDR3 DNA reads as TGTGCCAGCAGCTCGCGGGGGGCCGTTGACAATGAGCAGTTCTTC.

This clone occurred once. The chain recombines TRBV28 with TRBJ2-2; D is perhaps TRBD2 (7 bases). The V gene lost 2 bases and the J gene lost 8 bases, with 27 bases spanning the gap. CDR3 length: 19 amino acids. The germline V gene has CDR1 MDHEN and CDR2 SYDVKM. CDR3 sequence: CASSLNSYPRGGSLGELFF. Written as DNA, the CDR3 is TGTGCCAGCAGTTTAAACTCTTACCCCAGGGGCGGGAGTTTGGGGGAGCTGTTTTTT.

This clone was detected a few times. The DNA of the CDR3 is TGTGCCAGCAGCTTAGAGGGCGGAGGCCGAGAAGCTTTCTTT. This encodes CASSLEGGGREAFF. The chain has TRBV7-9 and TRBJ1-1, with D unresolved. Trimming took 1 base from V and 8 from J, leaving 14 bases between them. This CDR3 has 14 amino acids. Germline loops: CDR1 SEHNR, CDR2 FQNEAQ (reference sequence).

The rearrangement joins TRBV6-4 to TRBJ2-2; D might be TRBD2 (5 bases). CDR3 length: 15 residues. CDR1 is MRHNA and CDR2 is SNTAGT in the germline V gene. Trimming shortened V by 5 bases and J by 5 bases, and 15 bases separated the two germline ends. CDR3 sequence: CASSPSLVETGELFF. DNA for the CDR3: TGTGCCAGCAGTCCTAGCCTAGTGGAGACCGGGGAGCTGTTTTTT.

CDR3 in DNA: TGTGCCAGCAGCCAAGATGGGAGGCTAGCGCCTAGCACAGATACGCAGTATTTT. Its protein is CASSQDGRLAPSTDTQYF. This chain joins TRBV4-2 and TRBJ2-3; D is perhaps TRBD2 (6 bases). The CDR3 consists of 18 residues. Trimming cost V 0 bases and J 0 bases, with 16 bases left between them. Germline V CDR1 and CDR2: LGHNA, YNFKEQ.

The chain joins TRBV6-6 to TRBJ1-2; D possibly corresponds to TRBD1 (5 bases). This CDR3 is 13 amino acids long. Per the germline V gene, CDR1 is MNHNY and CDR2 is SVGAGI (reference sequence). Trimming cost V 2 bases and J 8 bases, with 12 bases left between them. The DNA for the CDR3 is TGTGCCAGCAGTTACCCAGGGTTTGGAGGCTACACCTTC. Translated: CASSYPGFGGYTF.

This chain links TRBV29-1 with TRBJ2-2, with 8 bases aligning to TRBD1. The CDR3 is 14 amino acids. The V gene end was trimmed by 5 bases and the J gene end by 7 bases; junction bases not matched to a gene: 9. Germline V CDR1 and CDR2: SQVTM, ANQGSEA. CDR3 bases: TGCAGCGTTCAAGGACAGGGAGTAGGCGGGGAGCTGTTTTTT. Translating gives CSVQGQGVGGELFF.

The chain is built from TRBV11-3 and TRBJ2-1; D might be TRBD1 (6 bases). CDR3 length: 15 residues. The germline CDR1 and CDR2 sequences are SGHNT and YENEEA. V gave up 0 bases and J gave up 6 bases, with 12 bases separating them. The CDR3 loop is CASSLDPHRVNEQFF. CDR3 sequence (DNA): TGTGCCAGCAGCTTAGACCCCCACAGGGTCAATGAGCAGTTCTTC.

The CDR3 sequence: CASSLDPSDSLVDTQYF. CDR3 coding DNA: TGTGCCAGCAGCTTAGATCCTAGCGATAGCCTGGTGGATACGCAGTATTTT. The genes are TRBV7-2 and TRBJ2-3, with D perhaps TRBD2 (6 bases). This CDR3 contains 17 residues. With 1 base removed from V and 6 bases from J, the gap between germline ends came to 20 bases. Germline-derived CDR1 and CDR2 are SGHTA and FQGNSA.

J is TRBJ2-1 and V is TRBV7-9; no definite D call. Germline loops: CDR1 SEHNR, CDR2 FQNEAQ (reference sequence). V was cut by 4 bases and J by 2 bases, with 12 bases left in between. The CDR3 consists of 15 residues. The CDR3 reads CASSSFFGPYNEQFF. CDR3 nucleotides: TGTGCCAGCAGCTCGTTTTTTGGCCCCTACAATGAGCAGTTCTTC.

The gene calls are TRBV4-1 and TRBJ2-7; tentative D call: TRBD2 (6 bases). Germline loops: CDR1 MGHRA, CDR2 YSYEKL. Trimming left V 4 bases short and J 6 bases short, with 10 bases between. There are 12 residues in the CDR3. CDR3 amino acids: CASSPGDVEQYF. CDR3 coding DNA: TGCGCCAGCAGCCCGGGGGACGTCGAGCAGTACTTC.

This clone has only one observation. The genes are TRBV19 and TRBJ2-1; 8 bases are a match to TRBD2. Trimming removed 4 bases from V and 5 bases from J; junction bases left unmatched: 7. Per the germline V gene, CDR1 is LNHDA and CDR2 is SQIVND (reference sequence). This CDR3 comprises 15 residues. Here the CDR3 reads CASSKPGTRHNEQFF. CDR3 DNA: TGTGCCAGTAGTAAACCCGGGACTAGGCACAATGAGCAGTTCTTC.

This clone was detected only a few times. The V and J genes are TRBV5-1 and TRBJ1-1; 8 positions agree with TRBD1. The CDR3 is 14 amino acids. The germline CDR1 and CDR2 sequences are SGHRS and YFSETQ. Losses at the gene ends were 6 bases for V and 4 bases for J; bases not matched to a gene: 8. DNA for the CDR3: TGCGCCAGCACTAGGGGGGACAGGAGCACTGAAGCTTTCTTT. This sequence encodes CASTRGDRSTEAFF.